A selection of T cell receptor beta chains follows, all from one sample in a study of blood T cell repertoires in COVID-19. This table comes from immunoSEQ multiplex PCR, and its TCRdb copy is limited to in-frame clones, with some not included. The sample includes roughly 69,000 clones, approximately 87% of them seen just once. The source material was peripheral blood. The receptors were sampled from a man aged 45-65 years with active COVID-19. The CDR3 runs from the conserved cysteine through the conserved F or W. Clone size is not always given. Where it is, it says once, few, many or a class for expanded clones.

TRBJ1-3,TRBV9,-,CASSVATARVGNTIYF
TRBJ2-2,TRBV7-9,-,CASSWGGIPTGELFF
TRBJ1-1,TRBV5-5,many,CASNLGGVSTEAFF
TRBJ2-1,TRBV10-3,-,CAISESRSGSYNEQFF
TRBJ2-1,TRBV13,-,CASSLWDSPNQFF
TRBJ2-7,TRBV19,few,CASSVLGTGSEQYF
TRBJ1-2,TRBV5-5,-,CASSLKSGSLYGYTF
TRBJ2-7,TRBV5-6,-,CASSLFNEQYF
TRBJ1-6,TRBV3-1/TRBV3-2,-,CASRYSDRENSPLHF
TRBJ2-7,TRBV6-1,-,CASSDRRWSYEQYF
TRBJ1-3,TRBV19,-,CASIGTGVSGNTIYF
TRBJ1-1,TRBV3-1/TRBV3-2,-,CASSRDINTEAFF
TRBJ2-3,TRBV5-1,-,CASGSGYSTDTQYF
TRBJ2-1,TRBV28,once,CASSFLLAGGYNEQFF
TRBJ2-5,TRBV7-3,once,CASSLFPSGSSKETQYF
TRBJ1-1,TRBV18,-,CASSLMGGTNTEAFF
TRBJ2-1,TRBV6-2/TRBV6-3,-,CASSELGLAYGEQFF
TRBJ2-1,TRBV3-1/TRBV3-2,-,CASSLAGGSYNEQFF
TRBJ2-7,TRBV28,-,CATFLQGPFSYEQYF
TRBJ1-3,TRBV5-8,once,CASYRDRGHFTGNTIYF
TRBJ2-1,TRBV7-8,-,CASSRTGGIDEQFF
TRBJ2-7,TRBV9,-,CASSPGGSYEQYF
TRBJ2-7,TRBV4-1,-,CASSQIQSYEQYF
TRBJ2-7,TRBV7-2,-,CASSLGGYHYEQYF
TRBJ2-5,TRBV9,once,CASSPLPGLGVETQYF
TRBJ1-1,TRBV1,-,CTSLPNTIFGGTEAFF
TRBJ2-2,TRBV5-1,many,CASSWRDFNTGELFF
TRBJ2-5,TRBV5-6,-,CASSFWGPETQYF
TRBJ2-1,TRBV5-8,-,CASRQGIGNEQFF
TRBJ1-1,TRBV7-2,-,CASSLYGGDTEAFF
TRBJ2-7,TRBV5-1,-,CASSSLGQVHYEQYF
TRBJ1-5,TRBV7-2,-,CASSPGQANNQPQHF
TRBJ2-3,TRBV3-1/TRBV3-2,-,CASSQRAGLDTQYF
TRBJ2-7,TRBV24-1,-,CATSETGGEQYF
TRBJ2-7,TRBV6-2/TRBV6-3,-,CASSQTSAGGPIYEQYF
TRBJ1-2,TRBV6-5,few,CASSYFRQGSWYGYTF
TRBJ2-1,TRBV7-9,-,CASTQGEREQFF
TRBJ1-1,TRBV5-1,-,CASSLWKRQGGGVAAEAFF
TRBJ2-1,TRBV19,-,CASSIRTSGLFDNEQFF
TRBJ2-1,TRBV15,-,CATSRPGPGEQFF
TRBJ2-5,TRBV5-1,-,CASSRGAGVQETQYF
TRBJ1-1,TRBV7-9,-,CASTQRGGEGNTEAFF
TRBJ2-7,TRBV2,-,CASSEGGGTSGREQYF
TRBJ2-5,TRBV6-5,-,CASSGGLGQETQYF
TRBJ2-3,TRBV11-3,-,CASSTGTSGSTDTQYF
TRBJ1-3,TRBV2,few,CASSEDQRHSGNTIYF
TRBJ2-3,TRBV3-1/TRBV3-2,-,CASSQEGGPGRMNTQYF
TRBJ2-5,TRBV4-3,-,CASSQVLRETQYF
TRBJ2-3,TRBV7-9,-,CASSLLQADSGVGTDTQYF
TRBJ2-1,TRBV10-3,-,CAIKDRGEINEQFF